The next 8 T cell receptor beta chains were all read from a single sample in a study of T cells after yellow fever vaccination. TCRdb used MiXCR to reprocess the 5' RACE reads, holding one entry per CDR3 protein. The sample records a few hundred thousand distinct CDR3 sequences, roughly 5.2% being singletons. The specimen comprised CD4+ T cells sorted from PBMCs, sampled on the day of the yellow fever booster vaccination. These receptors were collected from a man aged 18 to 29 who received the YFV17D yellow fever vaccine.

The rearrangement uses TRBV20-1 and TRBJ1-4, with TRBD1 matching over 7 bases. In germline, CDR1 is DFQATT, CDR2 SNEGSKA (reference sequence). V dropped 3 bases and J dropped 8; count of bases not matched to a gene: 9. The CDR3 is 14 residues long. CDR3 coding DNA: TGCAGTGCTAGGTTGCCCGGGACAGAGGAAAAACTGTTTTTT. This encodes CSARLPGTEEKLFF.

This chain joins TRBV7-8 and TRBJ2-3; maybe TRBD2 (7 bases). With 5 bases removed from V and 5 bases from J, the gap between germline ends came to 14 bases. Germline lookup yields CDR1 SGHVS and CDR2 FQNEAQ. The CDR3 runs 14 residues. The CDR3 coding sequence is TGTGCCAGCAGCCCGGGGGGCGCGGTAGATACGCAGTATTTT. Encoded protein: CASSPGGAVDTQYF.

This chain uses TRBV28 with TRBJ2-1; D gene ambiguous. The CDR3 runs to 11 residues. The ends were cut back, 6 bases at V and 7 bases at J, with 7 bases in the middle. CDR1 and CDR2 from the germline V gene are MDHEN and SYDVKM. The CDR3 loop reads CASRTRNEQFF. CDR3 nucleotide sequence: TGTGCCAGCAGGACTCGGAATGAGCAGTTCTTC.

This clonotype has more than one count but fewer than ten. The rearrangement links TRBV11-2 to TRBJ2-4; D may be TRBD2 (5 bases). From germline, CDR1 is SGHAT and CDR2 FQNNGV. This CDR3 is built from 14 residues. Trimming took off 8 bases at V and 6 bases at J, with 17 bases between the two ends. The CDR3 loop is CASGPTSAVNIQYF. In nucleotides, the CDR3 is TGTGCCAGCGGGCCTACTAGTGCTGTAAACATTCAGTACTTC. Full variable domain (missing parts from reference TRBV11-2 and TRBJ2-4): EAGVAQSPRYKIIEKRQSVAFWCNPISGHATLYWYQQILGQGPKLLIQFQNNGVVDDSQLPKDRFSAERLKGVDSTLKIQPAKLEDSAVYLCASGPTSAVNIQYFGAGTRLSVL.

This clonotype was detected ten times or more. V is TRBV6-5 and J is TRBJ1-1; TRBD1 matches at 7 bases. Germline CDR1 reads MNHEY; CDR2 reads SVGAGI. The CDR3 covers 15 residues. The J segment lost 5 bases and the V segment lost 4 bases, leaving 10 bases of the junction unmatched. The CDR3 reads CASSSGEGAWTEAFF. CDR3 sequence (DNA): TGTGCCAGCAGTTCGGGGGAGGGGGCATGGACTGAAGCTTTCTTT.

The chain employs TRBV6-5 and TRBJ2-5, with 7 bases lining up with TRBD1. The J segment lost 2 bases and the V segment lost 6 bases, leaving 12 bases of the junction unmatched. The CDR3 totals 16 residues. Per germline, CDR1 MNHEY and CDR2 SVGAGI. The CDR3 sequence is CASSLSPWDRQETQYF. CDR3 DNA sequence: TGTGCCAGCAGCCTTTCCCCATGGGACAGACAAGAGACCCAGTACTTC.

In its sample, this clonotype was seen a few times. The CDR3 loop is CASSLGQINEQFF. DNA for the CDR3: TGTGCCAGCTCACTTGGACAGATCAATGAGCAGTTCTTC. This rearrangement joins TRBV18 to TRBJ2-1, with D possibly TRBD1 on 6 matching bases. The CDR3 is 13 amino acids. The V gene's germline CDR1 is KGHSH and CDR2 LQKENI. V shed 4 bases and J shed 6 bases, with 10 bases lying between them.

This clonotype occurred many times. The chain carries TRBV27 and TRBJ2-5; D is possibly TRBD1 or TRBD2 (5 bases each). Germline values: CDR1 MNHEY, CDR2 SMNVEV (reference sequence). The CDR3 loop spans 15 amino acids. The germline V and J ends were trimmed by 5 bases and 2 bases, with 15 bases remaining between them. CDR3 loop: CASSARGSGQETQYF. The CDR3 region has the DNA TGTGCCAGCAGTGCTAGGGGCTCGGGGCAAGAGACCCAGTACTTC.